This TCR beta chain appears in the sequencing data of a study of T cells in localized non-small cell lung cancer. Study conclusions and caveats: Heterogeneity remains possible because sequencing was limited to only one tumor region. Maximal T cell clonality occurred in uninvolved adjacent lung, with tumor ranking below it.

Some clones are missing from TCRdb's copy, which holds only in-frame ones; the method was immunoSEQ multiplex PCR. Of about 41,000 clones listed, around 83% are singletons. With respect to this clone: Antigen: not known.

The germline V gene has CDR1 ENHRY and CDR2 SYGVKD. The V gene lost 3 bases and the J gene lost 6 bases, with 15 bases spanning the gap. The CDR3 covers 15 residues. This TCR was recovered from a man aged 35-69 years with stage II lung adenocarcinoma. Sequenced material: PBMCs, taken before any cancer treatment. V is TRBV10-3 and J is TRBJ2-1, with D perhaps assigned TRBD1 or TRBD2 (5 bases each). CDR3 DNA sequence: TGTGCCATCAGTGACGCCAGGGTGGGGAGCAATGAGCAGTTCTTC. This translates into CAISDARVGSNEQFF.